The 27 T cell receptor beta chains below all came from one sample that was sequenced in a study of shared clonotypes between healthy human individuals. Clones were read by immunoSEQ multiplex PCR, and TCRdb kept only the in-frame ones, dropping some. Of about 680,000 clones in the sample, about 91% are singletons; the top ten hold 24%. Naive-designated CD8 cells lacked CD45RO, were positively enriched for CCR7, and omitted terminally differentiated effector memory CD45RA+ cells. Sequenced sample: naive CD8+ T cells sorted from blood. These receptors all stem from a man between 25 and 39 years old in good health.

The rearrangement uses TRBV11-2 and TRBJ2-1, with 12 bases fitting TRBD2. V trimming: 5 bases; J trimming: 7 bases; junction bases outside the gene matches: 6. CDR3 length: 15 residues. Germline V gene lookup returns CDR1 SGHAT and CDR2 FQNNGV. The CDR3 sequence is CASSTLAGGGNEQFF. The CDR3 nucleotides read TGTGCCAGCAGCACCCTAGCGGGAGGGGGGAATGAGCAGTTCTTC.

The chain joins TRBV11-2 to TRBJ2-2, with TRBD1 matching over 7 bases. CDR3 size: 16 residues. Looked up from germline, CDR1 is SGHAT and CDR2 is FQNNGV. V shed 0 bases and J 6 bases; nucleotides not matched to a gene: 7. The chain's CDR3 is CASSLDPTGWAGELFF. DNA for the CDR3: TGTGCCAGCAGCTTAGATCCGACAGGGTGGGCCGGGGAGCTGTTTTTT.

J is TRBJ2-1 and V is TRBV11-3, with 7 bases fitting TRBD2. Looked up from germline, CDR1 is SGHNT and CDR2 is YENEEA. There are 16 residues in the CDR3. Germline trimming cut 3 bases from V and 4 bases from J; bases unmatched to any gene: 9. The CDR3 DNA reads TGTGCCAGCAGCTTCAGCGGGGTGGGGTTATACAATGAGCAGTTCTTC. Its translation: CASSFSGVGLYNEQFF.

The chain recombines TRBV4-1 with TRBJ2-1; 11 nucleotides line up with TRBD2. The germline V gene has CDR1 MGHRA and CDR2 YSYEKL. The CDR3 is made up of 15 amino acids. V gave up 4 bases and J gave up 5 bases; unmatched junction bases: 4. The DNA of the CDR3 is TGCGCCAGCAGCCTGGGACTAGCGGACAACAATGAGCAGTTCTTC. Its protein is CASSLGLADNNEQFF.

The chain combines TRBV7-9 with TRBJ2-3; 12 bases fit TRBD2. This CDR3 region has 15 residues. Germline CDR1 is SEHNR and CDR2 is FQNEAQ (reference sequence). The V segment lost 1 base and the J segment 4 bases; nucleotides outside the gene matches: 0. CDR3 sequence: CASSLGLAGADTQYF. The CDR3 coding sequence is TGTGCCAGCAGCTTAGGACTAGCGGGAGCAGATACGCAGTATTTT. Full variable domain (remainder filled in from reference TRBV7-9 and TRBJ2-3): DTGVSQNPRHKITKRGQNVTFRCDPISEHNRLYWYRQTLGQGPEFLTYFQNEAQLEKSRLLSDRFSAERPKGSFSTLEIQRTEQGDSAMYLCASSLGLAGADTQYFGPGTRLTVL.

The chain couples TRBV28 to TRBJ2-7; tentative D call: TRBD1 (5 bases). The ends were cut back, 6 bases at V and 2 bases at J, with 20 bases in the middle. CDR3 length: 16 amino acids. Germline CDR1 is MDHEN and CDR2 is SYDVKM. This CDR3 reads CASRSGWGTKAYEQYF. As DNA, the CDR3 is TGTGCCAGCAGATCAGGGTGGGGTACAAAGGCCTACGAGCAGTACTTC.

CDR3 nucleotides: TGCGCCAGCAGCCCGGGGCCCACTGGGAACACTGAAGCTTTCTTT. Protein: CASSPGPTGNTEAFF. This chain connects TRBV4-1 to TRBJ1-1; a possible D gene is TRBD1 (5 bases). Deletions cut 4 bases from V and 1 base from J, with 13 bases between. The germline CDR1 and CDR2 sequences are MGHRA and YSYEKL. The CDR3 contains 15 residues.

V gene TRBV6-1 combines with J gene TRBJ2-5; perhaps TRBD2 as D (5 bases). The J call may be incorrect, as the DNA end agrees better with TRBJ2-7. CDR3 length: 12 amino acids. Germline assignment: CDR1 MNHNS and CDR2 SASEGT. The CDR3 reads CASSDIGDEQYF. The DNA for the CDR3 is TGTGCCAGCAGTGATATCGGGGACGAGCAGTACTTC.

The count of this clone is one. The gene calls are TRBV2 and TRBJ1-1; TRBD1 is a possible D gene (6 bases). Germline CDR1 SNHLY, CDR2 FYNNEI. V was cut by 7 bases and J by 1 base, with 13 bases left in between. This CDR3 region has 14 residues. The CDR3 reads CASIIEQGNTEAFF. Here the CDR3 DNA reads TGTGCCAGCATTATAGAACAGGGGAACACTGAAGCTTTCTTT. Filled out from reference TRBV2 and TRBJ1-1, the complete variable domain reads EPEVTQTPSHQVTQMGQEVILRCVPISNHLYFYWYRQILGQKVEFLVSFYNNEISEKSEIFDDQFSVERPDGSNFTLKIRSTKLEDSAMYFCASIIEQGNTEAFFGQGTRLTVV.

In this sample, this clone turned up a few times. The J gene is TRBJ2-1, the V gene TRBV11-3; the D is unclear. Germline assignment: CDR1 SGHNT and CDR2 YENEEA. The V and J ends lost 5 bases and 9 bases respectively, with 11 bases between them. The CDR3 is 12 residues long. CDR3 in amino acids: CASSIPSGEQFF. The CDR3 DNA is TGTGCCAGCAGCATCCCCTCGGGTGAGCAGTTCTTC.

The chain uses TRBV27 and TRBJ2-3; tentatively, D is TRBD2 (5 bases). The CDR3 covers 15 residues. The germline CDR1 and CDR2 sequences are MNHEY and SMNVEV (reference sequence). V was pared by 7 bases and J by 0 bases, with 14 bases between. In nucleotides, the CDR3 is TGTGCCAGCACCGCGGCTTGGAGGAGCACAGATACGCAGTATTTT. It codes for CASTAAWRSTDTQYF.

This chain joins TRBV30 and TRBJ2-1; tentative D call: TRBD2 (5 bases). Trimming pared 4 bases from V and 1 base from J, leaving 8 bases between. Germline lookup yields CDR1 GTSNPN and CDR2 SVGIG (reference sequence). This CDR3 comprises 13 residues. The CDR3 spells CAWIGDSYNEQFF. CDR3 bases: TGTGCCTGGATCGGGGATTCCTACAATGAGCAGTTCTTC.

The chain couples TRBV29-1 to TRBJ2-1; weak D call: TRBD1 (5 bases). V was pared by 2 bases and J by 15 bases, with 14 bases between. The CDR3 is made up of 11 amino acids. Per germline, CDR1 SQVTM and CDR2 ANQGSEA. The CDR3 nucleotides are TGCAGCGTTGAACGAGCAGGGCACACGTTCTTC. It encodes CSVERAGHTFF.

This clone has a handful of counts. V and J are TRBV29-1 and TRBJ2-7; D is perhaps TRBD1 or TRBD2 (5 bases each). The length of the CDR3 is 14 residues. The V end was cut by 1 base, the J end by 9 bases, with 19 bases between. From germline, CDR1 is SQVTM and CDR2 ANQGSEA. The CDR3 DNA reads TGCAGCGTTGAAGGGTCCGGGGTGGGGGTCGGGCAGTACTTC. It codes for CSVEGSGVGVGQYF.

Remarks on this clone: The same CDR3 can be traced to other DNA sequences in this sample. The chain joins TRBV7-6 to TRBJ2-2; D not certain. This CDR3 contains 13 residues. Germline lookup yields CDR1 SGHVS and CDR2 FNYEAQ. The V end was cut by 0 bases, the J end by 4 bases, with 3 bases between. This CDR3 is CASSLAGTGELFF. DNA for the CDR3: TGTGCCAGCAGCTTAGCCGGCACCGGGGAGCTGTTTTTT.

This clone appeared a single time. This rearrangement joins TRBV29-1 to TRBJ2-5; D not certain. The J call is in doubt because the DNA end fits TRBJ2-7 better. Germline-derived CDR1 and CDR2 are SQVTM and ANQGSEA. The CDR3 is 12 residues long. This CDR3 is CSVEGETYEQYF. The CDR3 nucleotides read TGCAGCGTTGAAGGCGAAACCTACGAGCAGTACTTC.

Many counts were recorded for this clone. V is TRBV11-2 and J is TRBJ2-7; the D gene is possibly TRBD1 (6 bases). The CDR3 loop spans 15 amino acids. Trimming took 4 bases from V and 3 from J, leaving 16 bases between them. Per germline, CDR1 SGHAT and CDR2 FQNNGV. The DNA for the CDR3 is TGTGCCAGCAGCTCCGAATGGACAGAGCTCTACGAGCAGTACTTC. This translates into CASSSEWTELYEQYF.

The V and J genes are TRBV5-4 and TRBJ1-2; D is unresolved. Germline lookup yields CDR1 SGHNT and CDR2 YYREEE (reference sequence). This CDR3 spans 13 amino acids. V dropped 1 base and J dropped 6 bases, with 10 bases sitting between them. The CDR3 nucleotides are TGTGCCAGCAGCTTGATAGAATCGGATGGCTACACCTTC. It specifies CASSLIESDGYTF.

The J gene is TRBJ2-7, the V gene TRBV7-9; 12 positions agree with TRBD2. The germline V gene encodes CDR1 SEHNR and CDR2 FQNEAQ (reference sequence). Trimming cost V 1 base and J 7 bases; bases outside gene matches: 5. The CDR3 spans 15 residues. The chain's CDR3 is CASSLGLAGVREQYF. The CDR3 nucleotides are TGTGCCAGCAGCTTAGGACTAGCGGGGGTGCGGGAGCAGTACTTC.

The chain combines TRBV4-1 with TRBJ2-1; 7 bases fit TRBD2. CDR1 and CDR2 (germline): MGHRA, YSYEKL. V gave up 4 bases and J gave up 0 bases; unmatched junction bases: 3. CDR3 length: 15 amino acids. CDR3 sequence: CASSLTSSSYNEQFF. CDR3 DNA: TGCGCCAGCAGCCTGACTAGCAGCTCCTACAATGAGCAGTTCTTC.

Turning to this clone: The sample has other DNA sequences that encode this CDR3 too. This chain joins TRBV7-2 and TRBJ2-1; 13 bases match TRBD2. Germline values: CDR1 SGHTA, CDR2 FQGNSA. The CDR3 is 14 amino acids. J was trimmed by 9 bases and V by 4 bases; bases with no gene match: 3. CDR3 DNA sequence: TGTGCCAGCAGCTCCGGACTAGCGGGAGTTGAGCAGTTCTTC. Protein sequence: CASSSGLAGVEQFF.

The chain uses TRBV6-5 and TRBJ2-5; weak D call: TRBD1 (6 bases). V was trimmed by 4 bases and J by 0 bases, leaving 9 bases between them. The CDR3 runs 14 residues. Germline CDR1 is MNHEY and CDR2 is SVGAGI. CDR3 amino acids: CASSSGDNQETQYF. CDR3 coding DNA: TGTGCCAGCAGTTCCGGGGACAACCAAGAGACCCAGTACTTC.

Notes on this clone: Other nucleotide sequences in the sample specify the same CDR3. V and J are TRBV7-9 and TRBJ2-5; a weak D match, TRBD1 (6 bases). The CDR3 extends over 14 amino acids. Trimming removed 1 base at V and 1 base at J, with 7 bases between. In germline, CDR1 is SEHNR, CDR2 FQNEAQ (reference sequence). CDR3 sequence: CASSLVDSQETQYF. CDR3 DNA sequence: TGTGCCAGCAGCTTAGTGGACAGCCAAGAGACCCAGTACTTC.

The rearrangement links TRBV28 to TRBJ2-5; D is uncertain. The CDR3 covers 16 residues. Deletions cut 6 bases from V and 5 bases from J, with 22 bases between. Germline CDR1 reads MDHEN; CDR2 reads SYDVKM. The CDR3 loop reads CASRHSPRATAETQYF. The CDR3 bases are TGTGCCAGCAGGCACTCCCCCCGCGCCACAGCGGAGACCCAGTACTTC. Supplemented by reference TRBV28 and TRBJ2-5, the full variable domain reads DVKVTQSSRYLVKRTGEKVFLECVQDMDHENMFWYRQDPGLGLRLIYFSYDVKMKEKGDIPEGYSVSREKKERFSLILESASTNQTSMYLCASRHSPRATAETQYFGPGTRLLVL.

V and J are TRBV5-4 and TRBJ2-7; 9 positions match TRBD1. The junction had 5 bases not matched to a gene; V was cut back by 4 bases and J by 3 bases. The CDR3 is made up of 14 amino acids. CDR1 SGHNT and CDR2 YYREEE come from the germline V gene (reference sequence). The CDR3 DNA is TGTGCCAGCAGCCGAACGGGACAGGGCTACGAGCAGTACTTC. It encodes CASSRTGQGYEQYF.

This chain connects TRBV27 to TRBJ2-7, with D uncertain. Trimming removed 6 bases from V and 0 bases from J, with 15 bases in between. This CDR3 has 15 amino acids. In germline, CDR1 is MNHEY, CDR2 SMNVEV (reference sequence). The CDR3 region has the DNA TGTGCCAGCAGCGAACGTCTCGGTCCCTCCTACGAGCAGTACTTC. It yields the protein CASSERLGPSYEQYF.

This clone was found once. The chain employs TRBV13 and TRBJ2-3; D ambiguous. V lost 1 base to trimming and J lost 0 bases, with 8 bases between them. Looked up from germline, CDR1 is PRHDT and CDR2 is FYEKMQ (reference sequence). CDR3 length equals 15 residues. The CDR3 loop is CASSLEELSTDTQYF. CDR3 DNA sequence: TGTGCCAGCAGCTTAGAGGAGTTAAGCACAGATACGCAGTATTTT. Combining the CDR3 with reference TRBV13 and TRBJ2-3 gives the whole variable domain AAGVIQSPRHLIKEKRETATLKCYPIPRHDTVYWYQQGPGQDPQFLISFYEKMQSDKGSIPDRFSAQQFSDYHSELNMSSLELGDSALYFCASSLEELSTDTQYFGPGTRLTVL.